What follows is one T cell receptor (beta chain) and its context. Random-hexamer reverse transcription was applied to roughly 0.5 to 1 ug RNA. MiXCR was run by TCRdb on the immunoSEQ multiplex PCR reads, yielding one entry per CDR3 protein. The table shows approximately 120,000 distinct CDR3 sequences, with nearly 95% occurring only once. The data belong to a study of CD8 T cells in Susac syndrome. V dropped 3 bases and J dropped 1 base, with 30 bases sitting between them. The CDR3 has 21 residues. The receptor comes from a human donor in good health. The chain uses TRBV12-3 or TRBV12-4 and TRBJ1-1; TRBD1 might be the D (5 bases). The sample taken for sequencing was CD4+ T cells from PBMCs. Written as DNA, the CDR3 is TGTGCCAGCAGTTTCTTGTGCGGCTCTTTTTTAGGGGAATGTGAGAACACTGAAGCTTTCTTT. Translating it yields CASSFLCGSFLGECENTEAFF.